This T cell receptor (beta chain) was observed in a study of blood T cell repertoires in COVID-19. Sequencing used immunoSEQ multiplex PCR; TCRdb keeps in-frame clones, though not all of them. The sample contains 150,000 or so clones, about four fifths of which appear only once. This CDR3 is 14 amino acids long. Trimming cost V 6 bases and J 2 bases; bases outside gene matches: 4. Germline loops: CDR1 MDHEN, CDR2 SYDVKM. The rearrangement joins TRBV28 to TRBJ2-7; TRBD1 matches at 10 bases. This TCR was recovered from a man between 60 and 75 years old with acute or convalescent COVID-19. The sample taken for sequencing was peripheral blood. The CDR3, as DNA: TGTGCCAGCAGATCCGGGACAGGGGCCTACGAGCAGTACTTC. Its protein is CASRSGTGAYEQYF.